These 12 T cell receptor beta chains share one sample of origin, sequenced in a study of HIV-infected children after antiretroviral therapy interruption. The TCR library was built from RNA with a 3' RACE protocol and unique molecular identifiers. TCRdb reprocessed the 3' RACE reads with MiXCR, giving one entry per CDR3 protein. The data contain approximately 95,000 distinct CDR3 sequences, approximately 6.9% of them singletons. The treatment denotes: PENTA 11 planned treatment interruption arm or continuous ART arm. This specimen was CD45RA+ CD4+ T cells from PBMCs, pooled from several time points, taken from a donor given antiretroviral therapy, either interrupted or continuous. Subset denoted: naive CD4+ CD45RA+ CD45RO- T cells. The receptors here all came from a pool of human donors with HIV.

The chain joins TRBV6-1 to TRBJ1-1; D remains unclear. This CDR3 is 15 amino acids long. CDR1 and CDR2 (germline): MNHNS, SASEGT. Trimming removed 1 base from V and 0 bases from J, with 9 bases in between. CDR3 sequence reads: CASSEGATLNTEAFF. The CDR3 coding sequence is TGTGCCAGCAGTGAAGGAGCCACCTTGAACACTGAAGCTTTCTTT.

This clonotype showed up many times. Germline and junction disagree at one end, which may indicate a read error. This sequence joins TRBV12-3 or TRBV12-4 and TRBJ2-3; TRBD1 matches 9 bases. The CDR3 sequence is 16 residues long. This CDR3 is CASSSPGTGKAETLYF. The CDR3 bases are TGTGCAAGCAGCTCTCCCGGGACAGGGAAGGCAGAAACGCTGTATTTT.

The chain carries TRBV2 and TRBJ2-3; 10 nucleotides match TRBD2. V shed 10 bases, J shed 0 bases, and the junction held 10 bases outside the gene matches. The germline V gene has CDR1 SNHLY and CDR2 FYNNEI. The CDR3 covers 16 residues. The CDR3 DNA reads TGTGCCAAGGCGGGTTTAGCGGGGGGCAGCACAGATACGCAGTATTTT. Protein product: CAKAGLAGGSTDTQYF.

The chain combines TRBV6-5 with TRBJ2-7; TRBD2 might be the D (7 bases). The CDR3 extends over 14 amino acids. Trimming removed 2 bases from V and 6 bases from J, with 14 bases in between. In germline, CDR1 is MNHEY, CDR2 SVGAGI. The CDR3 loop is CASSYRGGRGEQYF. CDR3 DNA sequence: TGTGCCAGCAGTTACAGGGGGGGGCGCGGCGAGCAGTACTTC.

This clonotype was seen ten or more times. The chain links TRBV5-1 to TRBJ2-1; 8 bases fit TRBD2. This CDR3 contains 16 residues. The J segment lost 4 bases and the V segment lost 0 bases, leaving 6 bases of the junction unmatched. Germline values: CDR1 SGHRS, CDR2 YFSETQ. CDR3: CASSLVAGGAYNEQFF. The CDR3 DNA reads as TGCGCCAGCAGCTTGGTTGCGGGAGGAGCATACAATGAGCAGTTCTTC.

This clonotype has a count of ten or more. The V call is TRBV10-3, the J call TRBJ2-1; D is perhaps TRBD1 or TRBD2 (5 bases each). The CDR3 totals 15 residues. Germline V CDR1 and CDR2: ENHRY, SYGVKD. Trimming took off 8 bases at V and 7 bases at J, with 21 bases between the two ends. The chain's CDR3 is CAIASSGTPSNEQFF. For the CDR3, the DNA is TGTGCCATCGCTTCGTCCGGGACCCCGTCGAATGAGCAGTTCTTC.

This clonotype was picked up many times. The gene calls are TRBV5-6 and TRBJ1-2; TRBD1 might be the D (5 bases). The V gene's germline CDR1 is SGHDT and CDR2 YYEEEE. The CDR3 runs 15 residues. V was clipped by 6 bases and J by 4 bases, with 19 bases between them. The chain's CDR3 is CASTLVGGLSYGYTF. CDR3 nucleotides: TGTGCCAGCACCCTTGTGGGGGGTTTGAGCTATGGCTACACCTTC.

The V gene is TRBV21-1, the J gene TRBJ1-1. TRBV21-1 is recorded as a pseudogene. The CDR3 covers 13 residues. DNA for the CDR3: TGTGCCAGCAGTTTAATAATGAACACTGAAGCTTTCTTT. Protein product: CASSLIMNTEAFF.

In this sample, this clonotype turned up many times. The rearrangement uses TRBV29-1 and TRBJ1-3, with D uncertain. CDR1 SQVTM and CDR2 ANQGSEA come from the germline V gene. There are 14 residues in the CDR3. Trimming left V 0 bases short and J 0 bases short, with 6 bases between. For the CDR3, the DNA is TGCAGCGTTGAAGAGGCATCCTCTGGAAACACCATATATTTT. Translating gives CSVEEASSGNTIYF.

This clonotype has at least ten counts. The V call is TRBV24-1, the J call TRBJ1-5; D is ambiguous. Trimming pared 3 bases from V and 9 bases from J, leaving 8 bases between. Germline-derived CDR1 and CDR2 are KGHDR and SFDVKD. The CDR3 runs 12 residues. The CDR3 reads CATSDTGRPQHF. CDR3 coding DNA: TGTGCCACCAGTGATACCGGGCGGCCCCAGCATTTT.

This clonotype showed up many times. The rearrangement uses TRBV19 and TRBJ1-5; TRBD1 matches 10 bases. Trimming removed 4 bases from V and 2 bases from J; junction bases left unmatched: 11. Germline CDR1 is LNHDA and CDR2 is SQIVND (reference sequence). This CDR3 comprises 18 residues. The CDR3 protein is CASSKQNTGTGGNQPQHF. The CDR3 bases are TGTGCCAGTAGTAAACAAAATACCGGGACAGGGGGCAATCAGCCCCAGCATTTT.

This clonotype was counted many times. CDR3 in DNA: TGTGCCAGCAGTTTCGCCGGGACAGAAAAACTGTTTTTT. Amino acids: CASSFAGTEKLFF. V usage is TRBV12-3 or TRBV12-4 and J usage is TRBJ1-4; D possibly corresponds to TRBD1 (6 bases). This CDR3 spans 13 amino acids. V lost 3 bases and J 8 bases, leaving 10 bases between the germline ends.